Detailed here is one T cell receptor beta chain. Its target is unknown. The data belong to a study of STAT5B mutations in CD4+ large granular lymphocyte leukemia. Overall study findings and caveats: About a quarter of private leukemic clonotypes occurred rarely in other patients' non-leukemic repertoires. Patient CD4-sorted repertoires stayed more clonal than healthy ones after leukemic-clone removal. Data were not HLA-matched across samples.

Control samples were healthy donors' buffy coats. Measured with immunoSEQ multiplex PCR; TCRdb has only the in-frame clones, and not every one. The sample consists of approximately 32,000 clones, approximately 69% of them appearing once. CDR3 length equals 14 residues. The V and J ends lost 6 bases and 4 bases respectively, with 15 bases between them. Germline values: CDR1 MDHEN, CDR2 SYDVKM. The chain links TRBV28 to TRBJ1-2; maybe TRBD1 (5 bases). Sequencing was carried out using CD4+ T cells from blood buffy coats. The clonotype was recovered from a human donor in good health. CDR3 amino acids: CASSPRTLAYGYTF. The CDR3 bases are TGTGCCAGCAGCCCAAGGACATTGGCCTATGGCTACACCTTC.